Presented here are 27 T cell receptor beta chains from one specimen sequenced in a study of T cells in Graves' hyperthyroidism and ophthalmopathy. What was amplified from RNA transcripts were TCR beta CDR3 regions. TCR CDR3 regions were first amplified by RT-PCR with HTBI primers. TCRdb re-called the multiplex PCR reads through MiXCR, storing one row per CDR3 protein. Of approximately 400,000 distinct CDR3 sequences detected, roughly 14% appear once; the ten largest clones hold less than 25%. The source material was blood. These receptors originate from a man aged 25 to 40 with Graves' hyperthyroidism that later progressed to Graves' ophthalmopathy.

This chain uses TRBV19 with TRBJ2-7, with 8 positions matching TRBD1. Germline CDR1 and CDR2: LNHDA and SQIVND (reference sequence). V was clipped by 1 base and J by 3 bases; unmatched bases: 5. The CDR3 loop spans 15 amino acids. In DNA form, the CDR3 reads TGTGCCAGTAGTATAGCCGACAGGGGAAGCTACGAGCAGTACTTC. Protein product: CASSIADRGSYEQYF. Full variable domain (remainder filled in from reference TRBV19 and TRBJ2-7): DGGITQSPKYLFRKEGQNVTLSCEQNLNHDAMYWYRQDPGQGLRLIYYSQIVNDFQKGDIAEGYSVSREKKESFPLTVTSAQKNPTAFYLCASSIADRGSYEQYFGPGTRLTVT.

The sample holds a few counts of this clonotype. V usage is TRBV5-6 and J usage is TRBJ2-7, with D possibly matching TRBD1 (5 bases). The CDR3 is made up of 15 amino acids. Germline CDR1 reads SGHDT; CDR2 reads YYEEEE. V shed 0 bases and J shed 0 bases, with 10 bases lying between them. CDR3 protein: CASSLDKGRSYEQYF. The CDR3 bases are TGTGCCAGCAGCTTGGACAAGGGGCGCTCCTACGAGCAGTACTTC.

This clonotype was counted a few times. This chain joins TRBV6-6 and TRBJ2-3, with 11 bases aligning to TRBD1. With V trimmed by 2 bases and J by 6 bases, 4 bases remained unmatched. This CDR3 is 15 amino acids long. Germline CDR1 reads MNHNY; CDR2 reads SVGAGI (reference sequence). The CDR3 sequence: CASSYGGQGVDTQYF. The DNA of the CDR3 is TGTGCCAGCAGTTACGGGGGACAGGGGGTGGATACGCAGTATTTT.

A few counts support this clonotype. The J gene is TRBJ1-3, the V gene TRBV6-2 or TRBV6-3; 8 bases agree with TRBD1. V trimming: 6 bases; J trimming: 2 bases; junction bases outside the gene matches: 3. CDR3 size: 14 residues. Germline V gene lookup returns CDR1 MNHEY and CDR2 SVGEGT. CDR3 sequence: CASRPDRAGNTIYF. DNA for the CDR3: TGTGCCAGCAGGCCGGACAGGGCTGGAAACACCATATATTTT.

This clonotype was observed at least ten times. The J gene is TRBJ2-7, the V gene TRBV29-1, with D possibly TRBD1 on 6 matching bases. The CDR3 length is 15 residues. CDR1 and CDR2 (germline): SQVTM, ANQGSEA. Trimming stripped 4 bases from V and 0 bases from J, with 16 bases between. CDR3 DNA: TGCAGCGTTGTATGGGGGCTGATCTTCTCCTACGAGCAGTACTTC. Translated: CSVVWGLIFSYEQYF.

This clonotype has at least ten counts. The chain carries TRBV12-3 or TRBV12-4 and TRBJ1-1; D may be TRBD1 (5 bases). This CDR3 is built from 16 residues. The V and J ends lost 2 bases and 0 bases respectively, with 13 bases between them. CDR3 loop: CASSLLIRGMNTEAFF. The CDR3 bases are TGTGCCAGCAGTTTATTAATAAGGGGAATGAACACTGAAGCTTTCTTT.

This clonotype was seen repeatedly, ten times or more. The rearrangement joins TRBV10-2 to TRBJ2-5; 11 nucleotides agree with TRBD2. The CDR3 extends over 16 amino acids. Germline V CDR1 and CDR2: WSHSY, SAAADI. V shed 2 bases and J 0 bases; nucleotides not matched to a gene: 2. CDR3 DNA: TGCGCCAGCAGTGAGGGGACTAGCGGAAACCAAGAGACCCAGTACTTC. It translates to CASSEGTSGNQETQYF.

At least ten counts were recorded for this clonotype. The chain employs TRBV6-1 and TRBJ2-2; D is ambiguous. Germline CDR1 reads MNHNS; CDR2 reads SASEGT. The CDR3 extends over 13 amino acids. V lost 5 bases and J lost 3, with 7 bases in between. The CDR3 coding sequence is TGTGCCAGCAGTCTCTATTACACCGGGGAGCTGTTTTTT. This translates into CASSLYYTGELFF.

The gene calls are TRBV10-3 and TRBJ1-2, with 9 nucleotides matching TRBD1. Looked up from germline, CDR1 is ENHRY and CDR2 is SYGVKD. CDR3 length: 16 residues. Losses at the gene ends were 3 bases for V and 4 bases for J; bases not matched to a gene: 9. In DNA, the CDR3 is TGTGCCATCAGTGATGTAAGGGACAGGGCCTCCTATGGCTACACCTTC. Residues: CAISDVRDRASYGYTF.

This clonotype appeared once. This may be a read error, as it is one base from a much larger clone. The V and J genes are TRBV6-2 or TRBV6-3 and TRBJ1-1; the D gene is possibly TRBD1 (5 bases). CDR3 size: 15 residues. In germline, CDR1 is MNHEY, CDR2 SVGEGT. For the CDR3, the DNA is TGTGCCAGCCGGGGTACGGGGGGACGAAACACTGAAGCTTCCTTT. Translation: CASRGTGGRNTEASF.

The sample holds a few counts of this clonotype. The chain couples TRBV6-1 to TRBJ2-1; 10 bases are a match to TRBD1. The length of the CDR3 is 15 residues. Germline lookup yields CDR1 MNHNS and CDR2 SASEGT. V was pared by 6 bases and J by 7 bases, with 9 bases of the junction left unmatched. The CDR3 bases are TGTGCCAGCAGCTCCGACAGGGGGCCCTCAAATGAGCAGTTCTTC. Translated, it gives CASSSDRGPSNEQFF.

The gene calls are TRBV10-2 and TRBJ2-5, with D unclear. Germline CDR1 and CDR2: WSHSY and SAAADI. The CDR3 sequence is 14 residues long. Trimming pared 4 bases from V and 5 bases from J, leaving 14 bases between. CDR3 nucleotide sequence: TGCGCCAGCAGTGGGGCACCGGCCACGGAGACCCAGTACTTC. It encodes CASSGAPATETQYF.

This clonotype appeared many times. The V gene is TRBV5-5, the J gene TRBJ2-5; D unclear. CDR3 length: 14 residues. V lost 2 bases to trimming and J lost 4 bases, with 12 bases between them. CDR1 is SGHKS, CDR2 YYEKEE, per germline (reference sequence). The DNA of the CDR3 is TGTGCCAGCAGCTTCGGGCCCCTCCCAGAGACCCAGTACTTC. Protein: CASSFGPLPETQYF.

This clonotype came up many times. The chain is built from TRBV9 and TRBJ2-3, with D maybe TRBD1 (6 bases). Trimming took off 4 bases at V and 4 bases at J, with 13 bases between the two ends. The CDR3 runs 14 residues. The germline V gene encodes CDR1 SGDLS and CDR2 YYNGEE. The CDR3: CASSTRTDSDTQYF. The CDR3 coding sequence is TGTGCCAGCAGCACCAGGACAGACTCAGATACGCAGTATTTT. Full variable domain (rest looked up from reference TRBV9 and TRBJ2-3): DSGVTQTPKHLITATGQRVTLRCSPRSGDLSVYWYQQSLDQGLQFLIQYYNGEERAKGNILERFSAQQFPDLHSELNLSSLELGDSALYFCASSTRTDSDTQYFGPGTRLTVL.

Note on this clonotype: This could be a read error, since a much larger clone is one nucleotide away. The chain carries TRBV5-1 and TRBJ2-2, with 7 bases matching TRBD1. The CDR3 is 15 residues long. Germline lookup yields CDR1 SGHRS and CDR2 YFSETQ. With V trimmed by 4 bases and J by 10 bases, 13 bases remained unmatched. CDR3 region: CASSVDRWSVAELFF. CDR3 sequence (DNA): TGCGCCAGCAGCGTGGACAGGTGGTCGGTCGCGGAGCTGTTTTTT.

This clonotype was observed many times. The J gene is TRBJ2-3, the V gene TRBV15, with TRBD2 matching 10 bases. V dropped 0 bases and J dropped 3; count of bases not matched to a gene: 9. Germline CDR1 LNHNV, CDR2 YYDKDF (reference sequence). This CDR3 region has 18 residues. CDR3 sequence reads: CATSREGPAGGPTDTQYF. The DNA for the CDR3 is TGTGCCACCAGCAGAGAGGGACCAGCGGGGGGGCCAACAGATACGCAGTATTTT.

In its sample, this clonotype was seen a few times. The chain joins TRBV5-6 to TRBJ2-3; 8 nucleotides align to TRBD2. Germline V lookup: CDR1 SGHDT, CDR2 YYEEEE. Trimming at V came to 0 bases and at J to 3 bases, leaving 6 bases not matched to a gene. The CDR3 contains 16 residues. The CDR3 DNA is TGTGCCAGCAGCTTGGCCTTTAGCGGGAATACAGATACGCAGTATTTT. Translating it yields CASSLAFSGNTDTQYF.

V and J are TRBV20-1 and TRBJ1-5, with TRBD1 matching 7 bases. Trimming removed 2 bases from V and 3 bases from J; junction bases left unmatched: 7. The CDR3 covers 15 residues. Germline CDR1 and CDR2: DFQATT and SNEGSKA (reference sequence). CDR3 sequence reads: CSARNGQDHNQPQHF. DNA of the CDR3: TGCAGTGCTAGAAATGGACAGGACCACAATCAGCCCCAGCATTTT.

This clonotype has ten or more counts. The chain links TRBV28 to TRBJ2-3; no firm D call. This CDR3 has 15 residues. Trimming removed 5 bases from V and 0 bases from J, with 12 bases in between. Germline CDR1 reads MDHEN; CDR2 reads SYDVKM. CDR3 loop: CASSIGVPSTDTQYF. DNA of the CDR3: TGTGCCAGCAGTATCGGAGTGCCAAGCACAGATACGCAGTATTTT.

At least ten counts were recorded for this clonotype. The genes are TRBV6-1 and TRBJ2-1; TRBD2 agrees at 10 bases. V lost 2 bases to trimming and J lost 6 bases; unmatched junction nucleotides: 4. This CDR3 is built from 15 residues. CDR1 is MNHNS and CDR2 is SASEGT in the germline V gene. The CDR3: CASSEWTSGFNEQFF. The CDR3 DNA reads as TGTGCCAGCAGTGAATGGACTAGCGGATTCAATGAGCAGTTCTTC.

This clonotype was recorded a few times. This rearrangement joins TRBV12-3 or TRBV12-4 to TRBJ2-1; 8 nucleotides agree with TRBD2. The CDR3 loop spans 15 amino acids. The ends lost 5 bases at V and 5 bases at J; junction bases unmatched: 8. DNA of the CDR3: TGTGCCAGCAGTAGAACCGGGAGGGGTGACAATGAGCAGTTCTTC. The encoded protein is CASSRTGRGDNEQFF.

This clonotype was found many times. The gene calls are TRBV24-1 and TRBJ2-5, with no clear D. V dropped 0 bases and J dropped 5 bases, with 15 bases sitting between them. Germline CDR1 is KGHDR and CDR2 is SFDVKD. The length of the CDR3 is 16 residues. The DNA for the CDR3 is TGTGCCACCAGTGATTTGGGGGATCCGGTGGTGGAGACCCAGTACTTC. Its protein product is CATSDLGDPVVETQYF.

This sequence joins TRBV28 and TRBJ2-7; 9 bases line up with TRBD1. Germline CDR1 is MDHEN and CDR2 is SYDVKM. The CDR3 consists of 15 residues. V gave up 6 bases and J gave up 6 bases; unmatched junction bases: 12. DNA of the CDR3: TGTGCCAGCAGGTTTCCTGAGTCACAGGGGGCCGAGCAGTACTTC. This translates into CASRFPESQGAEQYF.

A remark on this clonotype: Germline is not matched at one junction end, which may reflect a read error. The V gene is TRBV20-1, the J gene TRBJ1-2; D remains unclear. The CDR3 runs to 13 residues. The germline CDR1 and CDR2 sequences are DFQATT and SNEGSKA (reference sequence). The CDR3 region is CSARTSRNYGYSF. As DNA, the CDR3 is TGCAGTGCTAGAACAAGCAGGAACTATGGCTACAGCTTC.

The rearrangement uses TRBV6-1 and TRBJ2-7; the D is unclear. V lost 7 bases to trimming and J lost 1 base, with 8 bases between them. The CDR3 consists of 12 residues. The germline CDR1 and CDR2 sequences are MNHNS and SASEGT. The CDR3 protein is CASKKRSYEQYF. The DNA of the CDR3 is TGTGCCAGCAAAAAACGGTCCTACGAGCAGTACTTC.

The chain uses TRBV18 and TRBJ2-2; D is ambiguous. V was trimmed by 2 bases and J by 3 bases, leaving 10 bases between them. The CDR3 covers 15 residues. From germline, CDR1 is KGHSH and CDR2 LQKENI. The CDR3: CASSPFGEDTGELFF. The CDR3 bases are TGTGCCAGCTCACCATTTGGAGAGGACACCGGGGAGCTGTTTTTT.

This clonotype was observed a handful of times. The chain has TRBV4-1 and TRBJ1-5; D uncertain. With 0 bases removed from V and 3 bases from J, the gap between germline ends came to 9 bases. The CDR3 sequence is 15 residues long. The germline V gene has CDR1 MGHRA and CDR2 YSYEKL. The CDR3 coding sequence is TGCGCCAGCAGCCAAGATAGGAGGATCAATCAGCCCCAGCATTTT. This translates into CASSQDRRINQPQHF.